Detailed here is one T cell receptor (beta chain). These data come from a study of blood T cell repertoires in COVID-19. The overall study: Spain, Italy and the United States supplied samples that represented acute and convalescent COVID-19. In each case, the material was cDNA or gDNA derived from T cells, B-cell-depleted T cells, or PBMCs.

Under the authors' procedure: Estimation of nucleated cell counts was performed using reference gene primer amplification. Only in-frame clones appear in the TCRdb table, and some are missing; sequencing was by immunoSEQ multiplex PCR. Clone size and the V and J calls come from that table; the DNA yielded D and trimming. The sample shows about 350,000 clones, approximately 90% of them seen only once. The CDR3 has 15 residues. Germline CDR1 reads SNHLY; CDR2 reads FYNNEI. Trimming removed 8 bases from V and 7 bases from J; junction bases left unmatched: 9. The chain is built from TRBV2 and TRBJ2-2; 11 positions agree with TRBD1. The TCR sequence derives from a woman under 30 who had recovered from COVID-19. Sequencing used peripheral blood. CDR3 DNA sequence: TGTGCCAGCGAAGACAGGGACAGGGGGATCGGGGAGCTGTTTTTT. The encoded protein is CASEDRDRGIGELFF. Combining the CDR3 with reference TRBV2 and TRBJ2-2 gives the whole variable domain EPEVTQTPSHQVTQMGQEVILRCVPISNHLYFYWYRQILGQKVEFLVSFYNNEISEKSEIFDDQFSVERPDGSNFTLKIRSTKLEDSAMYFCASEDRDRGIGELFFGEGSRLTVL.